This T cell receptor beta chain appears in the sequencing data of a study of T cells after yellow fever vaccination. General study results and limits: Just a small share of clonotypes turned up in the CD4 compartment as well as the CD8 compartment. By day 5 rather than day 15, the secondary response had peaked, though it was weaker. Clones that expanded after primary vaccination mostly reappeared after the booster (around 96% CD4, around 87% CD8).

5'RACE template switching produced TCR cDNA carrying a universal primer site and UMIs. Via MiXCR, TCRdb re-called the 5' RACE reads, giving one row per CDR3 protein. Of 310,000 or so distinct CDR3 sequences listed, around 6.8% are singletons. The V end lost 2 bases, the J end lost 7 bases, and 11 bases lay between the germline ends. Germline loops: CDR1 ENHRY, CDR2 SYGVKD. The CDR3 extends over 13 amino acids. This clonotype was observed a few times. Its antigen is currently unknown. Sequencing used PBMCs, obtained about 41 days after the first yellow fever vaccination. The TCR comes from a man aged 18 to 35 who received the YFV17D yellow fever vaccine. The chain uses TRBV10-3 and TRBJ1-2, with a possible D match to TRBD1 (6 bases). The CDR3 spells CAISEGDKTGYTF. CDR3 DNA: TGTGCCATCAGTGAGGGGGACAAAACTGGCTACACCTTC.